The sequence of this TCR beta chain was determined in a study of T cell repertoires in aging, cancer and after chemotherapy. Overall study context: Healthy donor repertoires were recorded over several months to years and showed clear clonal overlap.

The CDR3 contains 14 residues. Germline CDR1 and CDR2: SGHNT and YYREEE (reference sequence). Trimming took 7 bases from V and 2 from J, leaving 14 bases between them. To note about this clonotype: As yet, its antigen is unknown.

Overall study findings and caveats: Median generation probability rose over the chemotherapy interval in each cancer cohort, suggesting rebound thymic output. In cancer patients, declining TCR diversity with age involved lost richness and lost evenness.

A mixed TRB-A/B primer pool amplified rearranged TRB by multiplex touch-down PCR. TCRdb re-analysed the multiplex PCR reads in MiXCR, keeping a single row per CDR3 protein. The data contain about 12,000 distinct CDR3 sequences, roughly 32% of them singletons. Peripheral blood genomic DNA, not sorted cells or RNA, was the template. Sequencing used blood. The source of this sequence is a human donor in good health. The donor label of this sample is uncertain. This chain links TRBV5-4 with TRBJ2-3, with TRBD1 as a possible D gene (5 bases). CDR3 coding DNA: TGTGCCAGCGGCAAGTGGGGCGCCACAGATACGCAGTATTTT. Encoded protein: CASGKWGATDTQYF.